The sequence of this T cell receptor (beta chain) was determined in a study of early T cells in non-severe SARS-CoV-2 infection (dated by TCRdb to the early 2020s). Regarding the complete study: Because TCR sequencing relied on bulk RNA taken from unsorted whole blood, pairing of alpha and beta chains was not possible. Results the study describes overall, beyond this receptor: VDJdb matching was skewed toward anti-spike CD8 responses and likely underestimated virus-specific expansions, missing private and CD4 specificities.

The germline V gene (reference sequence) specifies SEHNR as CDR1 and FQNEAQ as CDR2. From the cysteine up to the phenylalanine, the CDR3 has a length of 17 residues. The only DNA kept is the CDR3, 51 bases in frame from the first base. V and J are truncated by 0 bases and 8 bases respectively, leaving an intervening sequence of 22 bases. The library was obtained by 5' RACE. TCRdb records NextSeq 500 as the sequencer. In the TCR library protocol, unique molecular identifiers were attached to individual cDNA molecules to correct for PCR bias and sequencing error. Both TCR alpha and beta chains were sequenced, and tight co-correlation was observed between alpha and beta sequence abundances in each sample. Concerning the study's data processing: Decombinator V4 was used to perform V gene, J gene and CDR3 annotation of TCR sequences. TCRs were defined as expanded if a significant change between any two time points was detected under a Poisson model with p below 0.0001. TCR abundances were normalised to the total number of TCRs sequenced per sample and were expressed as counts per million. MAIT TCRs were defined by TRAV1-2 paired with TRAJ12, TRAJ20 or TRAJ33, and iNKT TCRs by TRAV10 paired with TRAJ18. A search of VDJdb, accessed on 1 November 2021, was run for TCRs annotated to CMV, EBV and SARS-CoV-2, with TCRs annotated for multiple antigens excluded. Through fastp at Q25 and MiXCR, TCRdb rebuilt clones from the public reads, retaining in-frame beta chains. Each CDR3 protein gets just one entry, which takes the most common genes and DNA from the rows behind it. None of the V and J calls come from the authors' own analysis; TCRdb made them. This sample comprises some 80,000 distinct CDR3 sequences, around 12% of them detected only once. The leading ten clones occupy 15% to 19% of the sample.

This was a case-control study nested in a cohort of healthcare workers in London, UK, who had nasopharyngeal swab PCR tests and blood samples taken every week. Healthcare workers were recruited during the week of the UK lockdown, between 23 and 31 March 2020, and followed weekly for up to roughly 15 weeks. This clonotype was seen a handful of times. The antigen it recognizes is unknown. No quality values exist for individual bases; no much larger clone is one base distant. This specimen was whole blood, taken at baseline. The sequence was collected from an adult who was a healthcare worker with PCR-confirmed SARS-CoV-2 infection or an uninfected control (not recorded which). The donor label of this sample is uncertain. The V gene is TRBV7-9 and the J gene is TRBJ1-2; possibly the D gene is TRBD1, per 5 matching bases. The CDR3 protein: CASSLAYLGGREYGYTF. The bases read TGTGCCAGCAGCTTAGCGTACCTTGGAGGCAGGGAATACGGCTACACCTTC.